Following are 20 T cell receptor beta chains from one sample sequenced in a study of blood T cell repertoires in COVID-19. Using immunoSEQ multiplex PCR, the repertoire was profiled, and TCRdb retains in-frame clones only, with some absent. The table records about 370,000 clones, over 75% of them present only once. The sequenced sample consisted of PBMCs or T cells enriched from blood (not recorded which). Every receptor here comes from a man between 18 and 35 years old who had recovered from COVID-19.

The V gene is TRBV28, the J gene TRBJ2-2, with TRBD1 as a possible D gene (5 bases). The germline gives CDR1 MDHEN, CDR2 SYDVKM. V was trimmed by 10 bases and J by 3 bases, leaving 12 bases between them. This CDR3 has 13 residues. This chain's CDR3 is CAMAGSYTGELFF. CDR3 DNA sequence: TGTGCCATGGCAGGGTCGTACACCGGGGAGCTGTTTTTT.

The rearrangement links TRBV4-2 to TRBJ2-6; 10 bases fit TRBD1. The CDR3 contains 17 residues. Per the germline V gene, CDR1 is LGHNA and CDR2 is YNFKEQ. Trimming removed 4 bases from V and 2 bases from J; junction bases left unmatched: 5. In DNA, the CDR3 is TGTGCCAGCAGCCCGACAGGGGGCTGGACTGGGGCCAACGTCCTGACTTTC. Protein: CASSPTGGWTGANVLTF.

This chain uses TRBV3-1 (or the pseudogene TRBV3-2) with TRBJ1-3; D possibly corresponds to TRBD1 (5 bases). The CDR3 extends over 15 amino acids. V lost 0 bases, J lost 0 bases, and 6 bases lay in between. Looked up from germline, CDR1 is LGHDT and CDR2 is YNNKEL (reference sequence). DNA of the CDR3: TGTGCCAGCAGCCAAGACAGGGCCTCTGGAAACACCATATATTTT. This gives the protein CASSQDRASGNTIYF.

This clone has only one observation. The chain recombines TRBV25-1 with TRBJ1-1; 7 positions agree with TRBD1. This CDR3 has 16 amino acids. From germline, CDR1 is MGHDK and CDR2 SYGVNS. V was pared by 5 bases and J by 0 bases, with 9 bases of the junction left unmatched. Written as DNA, the CDR3 is TGTGCCAGCAGTCCACTCCCCGGGACAGTGAACACTGAAGCTTTCTTT. This gives the protein CASSPLPGTVNTEAFF. Full variable domain (outside the CDR3, taken from reference TRBV25-1 and TRBJ1-1): EADIYQTPRYLVIGTGKKITLECSQTMGHDKMYWYQQDPGMELHLIHYSYGVNSTEKGDLSSESTVSRIRTEHFPLTLESARPSHTSQYLCASSPLPGTVNTEAFFGQGTRLTVV.

The chain combines TRBV11-3 with TRBJ1-3; TRBD1 might be the D (6 bases). Germline loops: CDR1 SGHNT, CDR2 YENEEA. V lost 4 bases and J 4 bases, leaving 14 bases between the germline ends. This CDR3 has 15 amino acids. CDR3 DNA sequence: TGTGCCAGCAGCTCTTCAGGGGACACCGGAAACACCATATATTTT. Its translation is CASSSSGDTGNTIYF.

J is TRBJ2-7 and V is TRBV7-2; a possible D gene is TRBD1 (5 bases). The V and J ends lost 1 base and 2 bases respectively, with 9 bases between them. CDR3 size: 14 residues. Germline CDR1 is SGHTA and CDR2 is FQGNSA. The CDR3 loop is CASSLDPRAYEQYF. The CDR3 DNA reads TGTGCCAGCAGCTTAGACCCCAGGGCCTACGAGCAGTACTTC. The full variable domain, its missing parts supplied by reference TRBV7-2 and TRBJ2-7, is GAGVSQSPSNKVTEKGKDVELRCDPISGHTALYWYRQSLGQGLEFLIYFQGNSAPDKSGLPSDRFSAERTGGSVSTLTIQRTQQEDSAVYLCASSLDPRAYEQYFGPGTRLTVT.

This rearrangement joins TRBV11-3 to TRBJ2-3; perhaps TRBD2 as D (5 bases). The V end lost 1 base, the J end lost 2 bases, and 7 bases lay between the germline ends. From germline, CDR1 is SGHNT and CDR2 YENEEA. CDR3 size: 14 residues. As DNA, the CDR3 is TGTGCCAGCAGCTTAGGAGGGCACACAGATACGCAGTATTTT. Amino acids: CASSLGGHTDTQYF.

V usage is TRBV19 and J usage is TRBJ1-1, with unresolved D. The germline gives CDR1 LNHDA, CDR2 SQIVND (reference sequence). CDR3 length: 14 amino acids. The V end lost 2 bases, the J end lost 5 bases, and 12 bases lay between the germline ends. The DNA for the CDR3 is TGTGCCAGTAGTATAATACTGGGAGTTACTGAAGCTTTCTTT. Translated: CASSIILGVTEAFF.

The chain joins TRBV7-9 to TRBJ2-7; the match to TRBD2 covers 14 bases. CDR3 length: 16 residues. The V gene end was trimmed by 5 bases and the J gene end by 7 bases; junction bases not matched to a gene: 10. CDR1 is SEHNR, CDR2 FQNEAQ, per germline (reference sequence). CDR3 DNA: TGTGCCAGCAGCCTCGCTCCGGGACTAGCGGGAGATGAGCAGTACTTC. This encodes CASSLAPGLAGDEQYF.

The chain links TRBV6-5 to TRBJ2-5; 9 bases match TRBD1. CDR1 and CDR2 (germline): MNHEY, SVGAGI. This CDR3 spans 14 amino acids. Trimming removed 6 bases from V and 5 bases from J; junction bases left unmatched: 7. The chain's CDR3 is CASSSGQGLETQYF. CDR3 nucleotide sequence: TGTGCCAGCAGCTCCGGACAGGGGTTGGAGACCCAGTACTTC.

This clone was found once. This sequence joins TRBV3-1 (or the pseudogene TRBV3-2) and TRBJ2-5; 8 bases line up with TRBD1. The junction had 26 bases not matched to a gene; V was cut back by 0 bases and J by 5 bases. Germline loops: CDR1 LGHDT, CDR2 YNNKEL (reference sequence). This CDR3 spans 22 amino acids. Written as DNA, the CDR3 is TGTGCCAGCAGCCAAGATCGGGGGTTACGCTTCCATCGGACAGGGAATTGTGAGACCCAGTACTTC. The encoded protein is CASSQDRGLRFHRTGNCETQYF.

The chain couples TRBV16 to TRBJ2-6, with no clear D. CDR3 size: 17 residues. The germline V gene has CDR1 KGHSY and CDR2 FQNENV. V shed 3 bases and J shed 0 bases, with 12 bases lying between them. CDR3 sequence: CASSHRPPVSGANVLTF. In DNA, the CDR3 is TGTGCCAGCAGCCATCGCCCCCCAGTCTCTGGGGCCAACGTCCTGACTTTC.

The chain links TRBV11-3 to TRBJ2-7; D is unresolved. The germline V and J ends were trimmed by 5 bases and 2 bases, with 10 bases remaining between them. Germline loops: CDR1 SGHNT, CDR2 YENEEA. The CDR3 has 13 residues. The CDR3 DNA sequence: TGTGCCAGCAGCCCCAGGTCTACCTACGAGCAGTACTTC. Residues: CASSPRSTYEQYF.

The chain couples TRBV6-5 to TRBJ2-5, with 8 bases fitting TRBD1. The CDR3 sequence is 15 residues long. Germline V lookup: CDR1 MNHEY, CDR2 SVGAGI. J lost 4 bases, V lost 6 bases, and 10 bases had no gene match. The CDR3 protein is CASRRSGTGRETQYF. The CDR3 DNA reads as TGTGCCAGCAGGAGATCCGGGACAGGCCGAGAGACCCAGTACTTC.

The genes are TRBV29-1 and TRBJ2-3, with D possibly being TRBD2 (5 bases). Trimming shortened V by 3 bases and J by 2 bases, and 9 bases separated the two germline ends. The CDR3 length is 13 residues. Germline lookup yields CDR1 SQVTM and CDR2 ANQGSEA. The CDR3 DNA reads TGCAGCGTTGAGGGGAGATTCACAGATACGCAGTATTTT. Amino acids: CSVEGRFTDTQYF.

This sequence joins TRBV4-1 and TRBJ2-1, with D unclear. V shed 4 bases and J shed 1 base, with 8 bases lying between them. Germline V lookup: CDR1 MGHRA, CDR2 YSYEKL. The CDR3 totals 14 residues. The CDR3 DNA is TGCGCCAGCAGCCGCGAGTATTCCTACAATGAGCAGTTCTTC. It is translated as CASSREYSYNEQFF.

This clone turned up a few times. The chain links TRBV4-1 to TRBJ2-1, with a tentative D call TRBD2 (6 bases). Germline loops: CDR1 MGHRA, CDR2 YSYEKL. V shed 3 bases and J shed 5 bases, with 20 bases lying between them. The CDR3 runs to 17 residues. The CDR3 here is CASSHTAAGPGNNEQFF. CDR3 nucleotide sequence: TGCGCCAGCAGCCATACGGCGGCGGGGCCGGGGAACAATGAGCAGTTCTTC.

The V and J genes are TRBV28 and TRBJ1-4; D is possibly TRBD1 (6 bases). Looked up from germline, CDR1 is MDHEN and CDR2 is SYDVKM. The ends were cut back, 3 bases at V and 5 bases at J, with 19 bases in the middle. The CDR3 contains 17 residues. The CDR3 protein is CASSFQPPGHPNEKLFF. The DNA for the CDR3 is TGTGCCAGCAGTTTTCAACCTCCGGGACATCCAAATGAAAAACTGTTTTTT.

This clone has just a few counts. The J gene is TRBJ2-6, the V gene TRBV5-1, with a weak D call TRBD2 (6 bases). CDR1 and CDR2 (germline): SGHRS, YFSETQ. The length of the CDR3 is 15 residues. V dropped 3 bases and J dropped 13 bases, with 20 bases sitting between them. CDR3 protein: CASSSGVDGAQVLTF. CDR3 coding DNA: TGCGCCAGCAGCTCGGGGGTCGACGGGGCCCAAGTCCTGACTTTC.

The V and J genes are TRBV7-8 and TRBJ2-7; 7 bases line up with TRBD1. With V trimmed by 5 bases and J by 13 bases, 8 bases remained unmatched. Germline V gene data show CDR1 as SGHVS and CDR2 as FQNEAQ. The CDR3 is 11 amino acids. Written as DNA, the CDR3 is TGTGCCAGCAGCCCTGACAGGGCCCCCTACTTC. Translated, it gives CASSPDRAPYF.